The source of this TCR beta chain is a study of blood T cell repertoires in COVID-19. Study details: Sites in the United States, Italy and Spain provided acute and convalescent COVID-19 samples. T cells, B-cell-depleted T cells, or PBMCs supplied cDNA or gDNA.

The authors' processing: It was from reference gene primer amplification that nucleated cell counts were estimated. TCRdb keeps only in-frame clones here, not all; method: immunoSEQ multiplex PCR. V, J and clone size are taken as reported in that table, and D and trimming were inferred from the DNA itself. The sample consists of around 310,000 clones, 90% of them appearing once. V was trimmed by 6 bases and J by 0 bases, leaving 15 bases between them. Germline V gene data show CDR1 as MRHNA and CDR2 as SNTAGT. The CDR3 extends over 16 amino acids. Seattle's enrolled individuals joined amid active infection and were then monitored longitudinally.

The gene calls are TRBV6-4 and TRBJ2-1, with D possibly matching TRBD2 (6 bases). The specimen sequenced was peripheral blood. This TCR derives from a woman in her thirties or forties with COVID-19, enrolled during active disease. CDR3 coding DNA: TGTGCCAGCAGACCAAACGGGGGAAGCTCCTACAATGAGCAGTTCTTC. Translating it yields CASRPNGGSSYNEQFF.